This T cell receptor (beta chain) was retrieved from a study of T cells in Graves' hyperthyroidism and ophthalmopathy (dated by TCRdb to about 2019). Some background on the complete study: Peripheral blood was sampled at the time of initial diagnosis, prior to any treatment. A discovery cohort of roughly 100 patients, 43 with Graves' ophthalmopathy and about 60 with stable Graves' hyperthyroidism, was used to find distinguishing TCR V-J signatures. Whether ophthalmopathy could be predicted prospectively was tested in an independent validation cohort made up of 18 to 20 hyperthyroidism patients plus 17 patients who later progressed to ophthalmopathy. The approximately 90 discovery patients were divided at random into training and test sets in a 7:3 ratio. The study also compared thyroid tissue and blood T-cell repertoires from several Graves' hyperthyroidism patients. After blood sampling, hyperthyroidism patients were treated with methimazole at a starting dose of 30 mg daily, and ophthalmopathy patients were treated with high-dose intravenous methylprednisolone. The paper describes TCR Vbeta CDR3 sequencing of 135 peripheral blood samples, made up of under 50 ophthalmopathy patients, roughly 72 hyperthyroidism patients and around 17 progressor patients. Beyond this particular receptor, the publication reports: Ophthalmopathy was separated from stable hyperthyroidism by a 13 V-J signature model, with over 85% sensitivity and approximately 81% specificity obtained in cross-validation and 80%/75% obtained in testing. No statistical method was used to set the sample size in advance, and investigators knew the group allocation. In validation, the model predicted progression to ophthalmopathy with just under 71% sensitivity and about 73% specificity, a median of 6.5 months before onset. Blood samples also contained most of the expanded thyroid clonotypes (frequency above 0.001), which suggests that blood repertoires may reflect thyroid immune responses.

Graves' hyperthyroidism was defined as stable when no progression to ophthalmopathy occurred over 18 months of follow-up. The hyperthyroidism patients were between 18 and 65 years old and newly diagnosed, with a disease duration of less than 2 months. Exclusion was applied to patients with uncontrolled infections, other autoimmune diseases, pregnancy or lactation. Diagnoses relied on clinical symptoms, serum thyroxine and TRAb, thyroid ultrasound and orbital computed tomography. Ficoll-Paque density gradient centrifugation was used to isolate PBMCs from 9.5 to 10 ml of fresh peripheral blood. Total RNA was extracted with Trizol reagent, and quality was checked on an Agilent 2100 Bioanalyzer. The sample holds many counts of this clonotype. No cognate antigen has been identified for it. Per-base quality was not reported, and no clone a single base away is much larger than it. The TCR beta CDR3 regions were amplified from the RNA transcripts. A first-round RT-PCR of the TCR CDR3 used the HTBI primer set with the Qiagen OneStep RT-PCR kit. The libraries were constructed in a second round of multiplex PCR and then size-selected and purified. Libraries were sequenced paired-end with 100 bp reads on an Illumina HiSeq2000. From the authors' description of their analysis: SOAPnuke was used to process the raw data, removing reads that contained adapters or uncalled bases, had a mean Phred below 15, or lacked an exact match to the constant primer or identifier. High-quality paired reads were merged with COPE v1.2.5, and unique nucleotide sequences were defined as clonotypes. Clonotypes were aligned to IMGT TRBV, TRBD and TRBJ reference segments using MiTCR v1.1. The analysis was restricted to V-J combinations with a frequency above 0.0001, which together covered 99% to 99.2% of the repertoires. The TCS score was defined as F50 (clonal expansion) divided by E x V (chaos), with BLOSUM62-based TCRdist calculated between CDR3 peptides within each V-J. Welch's t-statistics and random forest reduced around 550 V-J features to roughly 13, which were used in a naive Bayes classifier (R e1071). Through fastp at Q25 and MiXCR, TCRdb rebuilt clones from the public reads, retaining in-frame beta chains. Each CDR3 protein appears once, grouped with its most common genes and DNA. TCRdb, not the authors, supplied the V and J calls. Here the sample has hundreds of thousands of distinct CDR3 sequences; about a sixth occur a single time. Under 20% of the sample goes to the ten largest clones.

The clonotype was recovered from a woman aged 18-29 years with Graves' hyperthyroidism. Sequencing was performed on blood.

The base sequence is TGTGCCAGCAGCCCTACACTGGGGCGAGATCACTCCTACGAGCAGTACTTC. Translation gives CASSPTLGRDHSYEQYF. This chain is built from TRBV7-9 and TRBJ2-7, with TRBD1 perhaps the D gene, on 5 matching bases. The CDR3 starts with the cysteine, ends with the phenylalanine, and has 17 residues. The kept DNA is CDR3 alone, 51 bases in frame from the first base. The germline V gene (reference sequence) provides CDR1 SEHNR and CDR2 FQNEAQ. V is shortened by 5 bases, J by 0 bases, and the region joining them spans 20 bases.